This T cell receptor beta chain was obtained from a study of cytomegalovirus exposure and HLA in healthy donors. Overall study results and limits: TCR beta chains numbering some 160 were designated cytomegalovirus-associated. Clusters of TCRs from the first cohort tended to co-occur in the roughly 120 validation repertoires (as a later analysis found). Reports showed the classifier diagnosing cytomegalovirus status with high specificity and sensitivity.

As concerns this clone: What it recognizes is unknown.

Data came from immunoSEQ multiplex PCR; TCRdb stores just in-frame clones and leaves some out. Among about 260,000 clones listed, about 92% were seen once. The CDR3 is 15 residues long. Trimming cost V 2 bases and J 0 bases, with 11 bases left between them. Germline V gives CDR1 MNHEY, CDR2 SMNVEV (reference sequence). What was sequenced was PBMCs. This TCR was sampled from a woman aged 25-40 years in good health and CMV-seronegative. The V call is TRBV27, the J call TRBJ2-7; no firm D call. CDR3 sequence reads: CASSLSAYSSYEQYF. The CDR3 DNA follows: TGTGCCAGCAGTTTAAGTGCTTATAGCTCCTACGAGCAGTACTTC.